This T cell receptor (beta chain) stems from a study of cytomegalovirus exposure and HLA in healthy donors. The PCR ran on 60 Vbeta and 13 Jbeta primers. The data were produced by immunoSEQ multiplex PCR, yet TCRdb's version contains in-frame clones alone and is incomplete. The sample lists approximately 140,000 clones, roughly four fifths occurring once. Regarding this clone: Antigen specificity is unknown.

Study observations and caveats: A later analysis associated 16,000 or so TCR beta sequences with HLA alleles at a 0.05 false discovery rate. An analysis done earlier found most TCR beta V segments productive about 90% or about 30% of the time. The study listed some 160 cytomegalovirus-associated TCR beta chains.

The sequenced sample consisted of PBMCs. The TCR comes from a boy younger than 10 in good health and CMV-seronegative.

The CDR3 sequence is CASSQEPSGNQPQHF. CDR3 nucleotide sequence: TGCGCCAGCAGCCAAGAACCATCAGGGAATCAGCCCCAGCATTTT. The chain couples TRBV4-1 to TRBJ1-5; TRBD1 is a possible D gene (5 bases). Germline CDR1 reads MGHRA; CDR2 reads YSYEKL. The CDR3 has 15 amino acids. V was clipped by 0 bases and J by 4 bases, with 10 bases between them.